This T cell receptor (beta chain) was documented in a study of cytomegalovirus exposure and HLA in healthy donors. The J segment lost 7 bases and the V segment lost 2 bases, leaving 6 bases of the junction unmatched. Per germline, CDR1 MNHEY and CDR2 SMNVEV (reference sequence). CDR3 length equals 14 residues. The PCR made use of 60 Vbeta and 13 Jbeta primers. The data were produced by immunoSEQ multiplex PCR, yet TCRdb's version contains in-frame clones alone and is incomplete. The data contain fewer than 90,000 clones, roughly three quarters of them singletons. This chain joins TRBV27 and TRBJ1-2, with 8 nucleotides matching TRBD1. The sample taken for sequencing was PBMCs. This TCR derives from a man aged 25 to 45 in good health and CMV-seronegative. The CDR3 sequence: CASSLSSTGAGYTF. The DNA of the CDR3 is TGTGCCAGCAGTTTAAGTTCGACAGGGGCTGGCTACACCTTC.